These 19 T cell receptor beta chains share one sample of origin, sequenced in a study of monozygotic twins with inflammatory bowel disease. TCRdb re-called the 5' RACE reads and gives one entry per CDR3 protein, without DNA. This sample contains about 210,000 distinct CDR3 sequences. The sequencing sample was made of blood. The origin of the receptors is a human donor with ulcerative colitis or Crohn's disease, or a healthy co-twin of an affected twin (not recorded which).

The V and J genes are TRBV20-1 and TRBJ2-4; as DNA is missing, the TRBD1 call by TCRdb cannot be tested. Per germline, CDR1 DFQATT and CDR2 SNEGSKA (reference sequence). The CDR3 is 14 residues long. CDR3 residues: CSAFRGIAKNIQYF.

The J gene is TRBJ2-1, the V gene TRBV6-1. Germline CDR1 MNHNS, CDR2 SASEGT. This CDR3 has 11 residues. CDR3 region: CASSVRDEQFF.

The chain is built from TRBV6-1 and TRBJ1-3; TCRdb designates TRBD1, a call that cannot be tested without DNA. Germline lookup yields CDR1 MNHNS and CDR2 SASEGT. The CDR3 length is 18 residues. This chain's CDR3 is CASSEFGPGISAGDTIYF.

CDR3 sequence reads: CASSSGQGEKLFF. The rearrangement uses TRBV28 and TRBJ1-4; the TCRdb D gene call, TRBD1, has no DNA to confirm it. Germline V gene data show CDR1 as MDHEN and CDR2 as SYDVKM. The CDR3 is 13 residues long.

V usage is TRBV11-1 and J usage is TRBJ1-1; TCRdb's assignment of TRBD1 cannot be checked, as there is no DNA. Germline V gives CDR1 SGHAT, CDR2 FQDESV (reference sequence). This CDR3 has 19 residues. The CDR3 here is CASSPEGLSTGNMNTEAFF.

The CDR3 here is CSARSHFRDRDRTDTQYF. The chain employs TRBV20-1 and TRBJ2-3; the TCRdb call, TRBD1, lacks DNA for checking. Germline CDR1 is DFQATT and CDR2 is SNEGSKA (reference sequence). The CDR3 extends over 18 amino acids.

The gene calls are TRBV4-1 and TRBJ1-1; TCRdb picks TRBD1, but there is no DNA to check that call. The CDR3 is made up of 14 amino acids. The germline gives CDR1 MGHRA, CDR2 YSYEKL. CDR3 amino acids: CASSRQGAGTEAFF.

The genes are TRBV11-2 and TRBJ2-2; the D gene TCRdb calls, TRBD1, cannot be checked with no DNA. The germline gives CDR1 SGHAT, CDR2 FQNNGV. The CDR3 consists of 18 residues. This chain's CDR3 is CASSLVPNRGANTGELFF. Complete variable domain (other parts from reference TRBV11-2 and TRBJ2-2): EAGVAQSPRYKIIEKRQSVAFWCNPISGHATLYWYQQILGQGPKLLIQFQNNGVVDDSQLPKDRFSAERLKGVDSTLKIQPAKLEDSAVYLCASSLVPNRGANTGELFFGEGSRLTVL.

The chain recombines TRBV5-4 with TRBJ1-6. There are 13 residues in the CDR3. From germline, CDR1 is SGHNT and CDR2 YYREEE (reference sequence). The CDR3 sequence: CASSSLYNSPLHF.

The chain employs TRBV12-3 or TRBV12-4 and TRBJ2-6; TCRdb's D call of TRBD1 is untestable without DNA. CDR3 length: 16 residues. The CDR3 is CASSLTLGAGANVLTF.

The chain links TRBV5-1 to TRBJ1-6; the TCRdb call, TRBD1, lacks DNA for checking. Germline-derived CDR1 and CDR2 are SGHRS and YFSETQ. The CDR3 spans 15 residues. The CDR3 region is CASSLAGQQNSPLHF.

This chain uses TRBV11-2 with TRBJ2-2. Germline lookup yields CDR1 SGHAT and CDR2 FQNNGV. This CDR3 has 13 residues. Here the CDR3 reads CASSLVHNGELFF.

The V and J genes are TRBV7-2 and TRBJ2-1. The CDR3 is 15 amino acids. CDR1 SGHTA and CDR2 FQGNSA come from the germline V gene. The CDR3 loop reads CASSLSGGTYNEQFF. The full variable domain, in which reference TRBV7-2 and TRBJ2-1 provide the parts outside the CDR3, is GAGVSQSPSNKVTEKGKDVELRCDPISGHTALYWYRQSLGQGLEFLIYFQGNSAPDKSGLPSDRFSAERTGGSVSTLTIQRTQQEDSAVYLCASSLSGGTYNEQFFGPGTRLTVL.

The V call is TRBV2, the J call TRBJ1-1. Germline V gene data show CDR1 as SNHLY and CDR2 as FYNNEI. The CDR3 contains 14 residues. CDR3 region: CASSERRLITEAFF.

The chain couples TRBV19 to TRBJ2-7; lacking DNA, the TRBD1 call made by TCRdb goes unchecked. Per germline, CDR1 LNHDA and CDR2 SQIVND (reference sequence). The CDR3 has 14 amino acids. The CDR3 reads CASSIRTGYDEQYF.

This chain links TRBV12-3 or TRBV12-4 with TRBJ2-2. The CDR3 extends over 11 amino acids. The chain's CDR3 is CASSHTGVLFF.

The chain has TRBV12-5 and TRBJ1-1; TCRdb indicates TRBD1, and absent DNA this call remains unverified. This CDR3 has 16 residues. Germline V CDR1 and CDR2: LGHNT, FRNRAP. The CDR3 sequence is CAMYTVGGMVNTEAFF.

CDR3 residues: CASSLNRKVETQYF. The V and J genes are TRBV7-2 and TRBJ2-5. The CDR3 runs 14 residues. The germline gives CDR1 SGHTA, CDR2 FQGNSA.

The chain links TRBV7-2 to TRBJ2-7; no DNA is available, so the TRBD1 call from TCRdb remains unchecked. The CDR3 contains 14 residues. Per the germline V gene, CDR1 is SGHTA and CDR2 is FQGNSA. The CDR3 sequence: CASSLGTVTYEQYF.